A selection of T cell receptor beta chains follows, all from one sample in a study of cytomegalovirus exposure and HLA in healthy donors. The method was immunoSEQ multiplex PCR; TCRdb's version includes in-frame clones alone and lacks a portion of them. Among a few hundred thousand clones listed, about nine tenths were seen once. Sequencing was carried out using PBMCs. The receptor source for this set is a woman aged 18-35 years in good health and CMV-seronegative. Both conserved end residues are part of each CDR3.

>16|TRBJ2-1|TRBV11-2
CASTPGTNGGGNEQFF
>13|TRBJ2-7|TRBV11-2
CASSLTGAYEQYF
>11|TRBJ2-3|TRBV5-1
CASSPGDTQYF
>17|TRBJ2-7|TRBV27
CASSRGDHRTSLYEQYF
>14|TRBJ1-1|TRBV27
CASRRGPLNTEAFF
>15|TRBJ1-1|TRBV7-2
CASSRERGMNTEAFF
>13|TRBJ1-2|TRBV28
CAIYQGGNRGYTF
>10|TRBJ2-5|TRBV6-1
CASNGETQYF
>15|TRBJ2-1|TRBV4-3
CASSQDEREVYEQFF
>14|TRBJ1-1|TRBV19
CASSRARVNTEAFF
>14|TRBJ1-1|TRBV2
CASISTGWNTEAFF
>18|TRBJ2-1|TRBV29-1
CSVEGRLAGTRSYNEQFF
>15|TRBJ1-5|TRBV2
CASSELSGGNQPQHF
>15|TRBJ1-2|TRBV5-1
CASSQGQGQTYGYTF
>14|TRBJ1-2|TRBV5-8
CASSSGTGDGGYTF
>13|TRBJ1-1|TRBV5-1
CASSFPGGTEAFF
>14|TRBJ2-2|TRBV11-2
CASSPQENTGELFF
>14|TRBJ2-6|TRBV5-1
CASRQGAGANVLTF
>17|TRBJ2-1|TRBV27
CASSSAPSGSSYNEQFF
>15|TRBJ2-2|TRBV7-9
CASRASGANTGELFF
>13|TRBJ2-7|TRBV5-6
CASSWTGTYEQYF